This T cell receptor (beta chain) is drawn from a study of blood T cell repertoires in COVID-19. Individuals aged roughly 18 to 95 years were recruited from roughly 22 US areas. Cohort placement rested on clinical history that participants reported themselves. During the 2 weeks before they entered the study, exposed participants had met someone with a PCR-confirmed or clinician-diagnosed COVID-19 case. Profiled with immunoSEQ multiplex PCR; TCRdb holds only in-frame clones, not every one. The table lists some 360,000 clones, roughly 90% of them singletons, with over 1% in the top ten. V shed 7 bases, J shed 9 bases, and the junction held 12 bases outside the gene matches. The CDR3 contains 14 residues. The germline V gene has CDR1 MNHEY and CDR2 SVGAGI.

The specimen sequenced was PBMCs or T cells enriched from blood (not recorded which). The chain carries TRBV6-5 and TRBJ1-5; 7 bases are a match to TRBD1. The origin of this receptor is a woman between 25 and 40 years old who had been exposed to COVID-19. CDR3 loop: CASTRSQGGGPQHF. DNA for the CDR3: TGTGCCAGCACGCGGTCCCAGGGGGGCGGGCCCCAGCATTTT.